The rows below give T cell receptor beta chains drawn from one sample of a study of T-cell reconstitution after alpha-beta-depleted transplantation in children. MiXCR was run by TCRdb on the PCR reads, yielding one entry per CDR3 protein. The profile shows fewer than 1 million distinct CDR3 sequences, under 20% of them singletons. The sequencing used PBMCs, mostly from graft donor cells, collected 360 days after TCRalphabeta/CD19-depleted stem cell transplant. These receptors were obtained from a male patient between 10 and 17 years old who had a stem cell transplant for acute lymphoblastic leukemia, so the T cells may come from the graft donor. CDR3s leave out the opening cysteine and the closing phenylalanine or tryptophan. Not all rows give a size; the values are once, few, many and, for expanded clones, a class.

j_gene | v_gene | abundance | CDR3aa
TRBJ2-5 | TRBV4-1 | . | ASSPLARETQY
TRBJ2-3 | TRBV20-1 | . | SASRLAASTDTQY
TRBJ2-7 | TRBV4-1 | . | ASSQRPGAGGPTYEQY
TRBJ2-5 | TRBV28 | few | ASTLGPVETQY
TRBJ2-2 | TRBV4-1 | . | ASSQEGGGTGELF
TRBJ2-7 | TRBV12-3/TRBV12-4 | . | ASSSRLFGSYEQY
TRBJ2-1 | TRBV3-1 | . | ASSQAPSSGLHNEQF
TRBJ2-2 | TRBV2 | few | ASRAGTGIPGELF
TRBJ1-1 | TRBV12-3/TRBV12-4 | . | ASSPGGPDTEAF
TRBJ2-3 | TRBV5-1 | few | ASQGLGGQY
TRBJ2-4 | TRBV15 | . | ATRDRTLAKNIQY
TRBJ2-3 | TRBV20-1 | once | SATGPSGGDTQY
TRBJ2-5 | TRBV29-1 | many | SVDRGQETQY
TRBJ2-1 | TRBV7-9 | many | ASSFADRADEQF
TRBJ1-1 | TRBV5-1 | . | ASSLVRGPQSEAF
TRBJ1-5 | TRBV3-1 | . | ASSPTPLGRNQPQH
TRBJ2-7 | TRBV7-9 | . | ASSRHRQAGSYEQY
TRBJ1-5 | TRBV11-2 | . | ASSPLGLGPQH
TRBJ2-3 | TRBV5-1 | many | ASSLRGQGSTDTQY
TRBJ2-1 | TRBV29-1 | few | SVASAGGPSEQF
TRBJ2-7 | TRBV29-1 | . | SVRAPYEQY
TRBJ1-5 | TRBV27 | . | ASSRTGIYQPQH
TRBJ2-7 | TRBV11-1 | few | ASSLAGAENYEQY
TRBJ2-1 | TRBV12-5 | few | ASGLVSGSYNEQF
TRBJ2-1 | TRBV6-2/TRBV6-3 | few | ASRHTGGSVASYNEQF
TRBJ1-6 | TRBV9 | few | ASSVAPDSPLH
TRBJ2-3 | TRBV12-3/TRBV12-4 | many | ASVIGFSTDTQY
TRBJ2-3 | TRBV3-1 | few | ASSQDPLADTQY
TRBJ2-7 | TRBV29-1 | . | SVEAGRGYEQY
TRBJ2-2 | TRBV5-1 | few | ASSLEGTSRGELF
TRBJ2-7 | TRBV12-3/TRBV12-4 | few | ASSLAGRRTEQY
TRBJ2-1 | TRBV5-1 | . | ASSLFRNNEQF
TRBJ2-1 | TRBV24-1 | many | ATSSSHLTDNEQF
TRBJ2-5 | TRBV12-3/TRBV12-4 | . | ASSLLRTRGTQY
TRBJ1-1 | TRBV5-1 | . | ASSLGTGTGYGVSTEAF
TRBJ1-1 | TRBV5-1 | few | ASSFRQDTEAF
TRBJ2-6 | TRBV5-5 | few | ASSLTITGANVLT
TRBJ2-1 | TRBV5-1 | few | ASSSRGPGYEQF
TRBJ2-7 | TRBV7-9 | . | ASSFTGGWYEQY
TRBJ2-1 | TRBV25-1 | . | ASSEYWTGREGRNEQF
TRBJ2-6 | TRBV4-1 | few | ASSHRAASRSGANVLT
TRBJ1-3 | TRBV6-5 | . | ASSYSVQGNTIY
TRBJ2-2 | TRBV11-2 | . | ASSSLGLAGGRIANTGELF
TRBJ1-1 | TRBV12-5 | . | ASGQTWGLANEAF
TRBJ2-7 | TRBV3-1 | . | ASSQDASSYSYEQY
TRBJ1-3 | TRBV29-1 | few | SVERAGTGNTIY
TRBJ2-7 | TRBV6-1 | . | ASSPDRTLISYEQY